Each of the 31 T cell receptor beta chains below was sequenced from the same sample in a study of tumor-infiltrating lymphocytes in primary liver carcinoma. Co-extraction yielded RNA and DNA from around 18-30 mg of unsorted bulk tissue. cDNA specific to TCR beta was made from approximately 0.55 ug of total RNA, with a constant-region primer employed for priming. For TCR beta, libraries were produced by three nested multiplex PCR rounds using slightly modified ARM-PCR. TRBV1-TRBV30 forward primers paired with a C-beta reverse primer were used in the first two PCR rounds, which ran 9 to 10 cycles each. One entry per CDR3 protein results from TCRdb running MiXCR on the multiplex PCR reads. This table has 90,000 to 100,000 distinct CDR3 sequences, 55% to 75% appearing once. The sequencing input was liver tumor tissue from sampling region 5. Indicated subset: tumor region T5, tumor centre. The receptors shown here come from a woman between 55 and 75 years old with primary liver carcinoma and hepatitis B virus infection.

This chain links TRBV28 with TRBJ2-1; 9 bases align to TRBD2. With 1 base clipped from V and 15 bases from J, the junction kept 16 bases outside the gene matches. The CDR3 length is 16 residues. CDR1 and CDR2 from the germline V gene are MDHEN and SYDVKM. In DNA, the CDR3 is TGTGCCAGCAGTTTATCAGCGGGAGGCTTTTACAATGATCGGTTCTTC. It translates to CASSLSAGGFYNDRFF.

This clonotype is judged medium-sized. The chain has TRBV12-3 or TRBV12-4 and TRBJ2-1; 8 bases are shared with TRBD2. The CDR3 totals 15 residues. J lost 1 base, V lost 6 bases, and 5 bases had no gene match. This CDR3 is CASRPGGRSYNEQFF. In nucleotides, the CDR3 is TGTGCCAGCAGACCTGGCGGGAGGTCCTACAATGAGCAGTTCTTC.

The chain couples TRBV29-1 to TRBJ2-1; 10 bases agree with TRBD1. Germline-derived CDR1 and CDR2 are SQVTM and ANQGSEA. The CDR3 sequence is 14 residues long. J gave up 9 bases and V 8 bases, and 13 bases lay outside the gene matches. This CDR3 reads CSLRTGGPYREQFF. For the CDR3, the DNA is TGCAGCTTGAGGACAGGGGGACCCTACCGTGAGCAGTTCTTC.

The chain is built from TRBV5-1 and TRBJ2-2, with TRBD2 matching over 10 bases. The V gene end was trimmed by 0 bases and the J gene end by 1 base; junction bases not matched to a gene: 6. CDR1 SGHRS and CDR2 YFSETQ come from the germline V gene. The CDR3 loop spans 18 amino acids. The CDR3 nucleotides read TGCGCCAGCAGCTTGGTCCCTAGCGGGAGTCAGAACACCGGGGAGCTGTTTTTT. Its protein is CASSLVPSGSQNTGELFF.

As concerns this clonotype: A much larger clone differs by one base, so this may be a read error. The rearrangement links TRBV5-5 to TRBJ2-3, with D perhaps matching TRBD2 (5 bases). Germline CDR1 reads SGHKS; CDR2 reads YYEKEE (reference sequence). The CDR3 is 14 residues long. Trimming removed 5 bases at V and 0 bases at J, with 10 bases between. CDR3 sequence reads: CASRSGFSTDTQYF. Written as DNA, the CDR3 is TGTGCCAGCAGGTCGGGATTCAGCACAGATACGCAGTATTTT.

For this clonotype: The germline gene is not matched at one end of the junction; a read error may be the cause. This sequence joins TRBV11-2 and TRBJ1-2, with 9 bases matching TRBD1. This CDR3 is built from 17 residues. Germline CDR1 and CDR2: SGHAT and FQNNGV. CDR3 coding DNA: TGTGCCACCAGCTTAGGCCCCGGGACAGGGAAAATCTATGGCTACGCCTTC. Translation: CATSLGPGTGKIYGYAF.

The chain has TRBV28 and TRBJ2-7; 8 positions agree with TRBD1. The CDR3 spans 14 residues. From germline, CDR1 is MDHEN and CDR2 SYDVKM. V trimming: 7 bases; J trimming: 4 bases; junction bases outside the gene matches: 9. CDR3 in DNA: TGTGCCAGCACGGTGCAGGGGGCATGGTACGAGCAGTACTTC. This translates into CASTVQGAWYEQYF.

The chain has TRBV29-1 and TRBJ1-5, with TRBD1 identical over 11 bases. J was trimmed by 7 bases and V by 4 bases; bases with no gene match: 6. The CDR3 totals 14 residues. In germline, CDR1 is SQVTM, CDR2 ANQGSEA. CDR3 coding DNA: TGCAGCGTTGCGGGACAGGGGGTGGGGCAGCCCCAGCATTTT. This codes for CSVAGQGVGQPQHF.

As for this clonotype: This is likely a read error, given that the CDR3 carries no conserved phenylalanine or tryptophan at its end. This chain links TRBV11-2 with TRBJ1-1; D gene ambiguous. This CDR3 region has 12 residues. The V gene's germline CDR1 is SGHAT and CDR2 FQNNGV. V was trimmed by 2 bases and J by 5 bases, leaving 6 bases between them. The CDR3 DNA reads TGTGCCAGCAGCTTATTGTGGACTGAAGCTTTCTCT. Amino acids: CASSLLWTEAFS.

Concerning this clonotype: A junction end diverges from the germline sequence, so it may reflect a read error. The chain links TRBV5-1 to TRBJ2-5; no definite D call. CDR3 length equals 14 residues. Germline CDR1 and CDR2: SGHRS and YFSETQ. The CDR3 DNA reads TGCGCCATCAGCCATCCATCCTTCCGAGAGACCCAGTACTTC. Translating it yields CAISHPSFRETQYF.

This clonotype appeared many times. The chain is built from TRBV5-6 and TRBJ2-1; TRBD2 matches at 8 bases. Germline lookup yields CDR1 SGHDT and CDR2 YYEEEE. There are 14 residues in the CDR3. V was clipped by 4 bases and J by 6 bases; unmatched bases: 6. DNA for the CDR3: TGTGCCAGCAGCATCACCGGGACTAGCAATGAGCAGTTCTTC. Encoded protein: CASSITGTSNEQFF.

Of note for this clonotype: The junction and the germline gene differ at one end; a read error may be behind it. V gene TRBV7-3 combines with J gene TRBJ2-1; tentatively, D is TRBD1 (6 bases). The CDR3 covers 12 residues. Germline V lookup: CDR1 SGHTA, CDR2 FQGTGA. The CDR3 sequence is CTSTQNREEQFF. CDR3 bases: TGTACCAGCACCCAAAACAGGGAAGAGCAGTTCTTC.

Only a few counts were recorded for this clonotype. This may be a read error, as it is one base from a much larger clone. The chain employs TRBV6-2 or TRBV6-3 and TRBJ2-3; D is undetermined. The V end lost 2 bases, the J end lost 0 bases, and 6 bases lay between the germline ends. The CDR3 sequence is 14 residues long. Looked up from germline, CDR1 is MNHEY and CDR2 is SVGEGT. The CDR3 reads CASSYGDSTDTQYF. CDR3 nucleotides: TGTGCCAGCAGTTACGGCGACAGCACAGATACGCAGTATTTT.

Turning to this clonotype: The germline gene is not matched at one end of the junction; a read error may be the cause. This rearrangement joins TRBV28 to TRBJ1-6; D might be TRBD1 (5 bases). Germline V gene lookup returns CDR1 MDHEN and CDR2 SYDVKM. The CDR3 totals 11 residues. CDR3 in DNA: TGTGCCAGCTGTTTGAGGGGCCCCCTCCACTTT. Its translation is CASCLRGPLHF.

With regard to this clonotype: Since the CDR3 does not end with the conserved phenylalanine or tryptophan, this likely comes from a read error. This rearrangement joins TRBV6-5 to TRBJ2-1, with D unresolved. In germline, CDR1 is MNHEY, CDR2 SVGAGI. This CDR3 contains 16 residues. CDR3 sequence reads: CASSYSGPSSYNKQFL. CDR3 nucleotide sequence: TGTGCCAGCAGTTACTCGGGCCCCAGCTCCTACAATAAGCAGTTCCTC.

On this clonotype: The junction departs from germline at one end; a sequencing error may be responsible. The chain links TRBV29-1 to TRBJ2-5; no definite D call. Germline-derived CDR1 and CDR2 are SQVTM and ANQGSEA. The CDR3 runs 12 residues. CDR3 sequence (DNA): TGTAGGGTTGTGAACAGTGCTGAGACCCAGTACTTC. It specifies CRVVNSAETQYF.

This clonotype was counted once. V is TRBV11-2 and J is TRBJ2-1; D not resolved. V shed 6 bases and J shed 6 bases, with 21 bases lying between them. Germline V CDR1 and CDR2: SGHAT, FQNNGV. The CDR3 runs 16 residues. The CDR3: CASSRLNSEVANEQFF. CDR3 nucleotides: TGTGCCAGCAGTCGTCTAAACTCCGAGGTTGCCAATGAGCAGTTCTTC.

There are a few counts of this clonotype. Compared with germline, one end of the junction differs, possibly owing to a read error. This rearrangement joins TRBV11-3 to TRBJ2-1; perhaps TRBD2 as D (5 bases). The CDR3 consists of 17 residues. Looked up from germline, CDR1 is SGHNT and CDR2 is YENEEA. The CDR3 coding sequence is TGTACCAGCAGCCTAGGGCTCGGCGGGCTTTCCTACAATGAGCAGTTCTTC. The encoded protein is CTSSLGLGGLSYNEQFF.

This clonotype was found many times. The rearrangement links TRBV6-2 or TRBV6-3 to TRBJ2-1; TRBD2 matches 7 bases. In germline, CDR1 is MNHEY, CDR2 SVGEGT. With V trimmed by 2 bases and J by 7 bases, 8 bases remained unmatched. CDR3 length: 15 residues. This CDR3 is CASSYGGGRSNEQFF. CDR3 nucleotide sequence: TGTGCCAGCAGTTACGGTGGCGGGAGATCGAATGAGCAGTTCTTC.

The chain recombines TRBV2 with TRBJ2-7; 8 nucleotides agree with TRBD1. CDR1 is SNHLY, CDR2 FYNNEI, per germline. The V gene end was trimmed by 11 bases and the J gene end by 3 bases; junction bases not matched to a gene: 21. CDR3 length: 17 amino acids. The CDR3: CAWSEGRTGRRDYEQYF. Here the CDR3 DNA reads TGTGCCTGGAGTGAAGGAAGGACAGGGAGGAGGGACTACGAGCAGTACTTC. The whole variable domain, filled in from reference TRBV2 and TRBJ2-7, reads EPEVTQTPSHQVTQMGQEVILRCVPISNHLYFYWYRQILGQKVEFLVSFYNNEISEKSEIFDDQFSVERPDGSNFTLKIRSTKLEDSAMYFCAWSEGRTGRRDYEQYFGPGTRLTVT.

A note on this clonotype: As the CDR3 is not closed by the conserved phenylalanine or tryptophan, this likely results from a read error. Because the CDR3's place on the DNA is in doubt, the DNA is left out and the CDR3 is given as listed by TCRdb. The chain carries TRBV11-2 and TRBJ2-7; TRBD2 was called by the table and not checked on the DNA. Ends included, the CDR3 has 11 residues. Germline values: CDR1 SGHAT, CDR2 FQNNGV. CDR3 sequence reads: CASSSVSSPEY.

As to this clonotype: This CDR3 is missing its conserved last phenylalanine or tryptophan, likely due to a read error. This chain joins TRBV5-4 and TRBJ2-5; the match to TRBD1 covers 8 bases. This CDR3 has 14 amino acids. Per the germline V gene, CDR1 is SGHNT and CDR2 is YYREEE (reference sequence). CDR3 protein: CSNSSPGGAETQYL. The DNA of the CDR3 is TGTTCCAACAGCTCACCAGGGGGCGCCGAGACCCAGTACCTC.

A remark on this clonotype: One junction end disagrees with the germline gene, perhaps due to a read error. This chain links TRBV29-1 with TRBJ1-2; TRBD1 agrees at 7 bases. The CDR3 is made up of 12 amino acids. CDR1 and CDR2 (germline): SQVTM, ANQGSEA. The CDR3 spells CSVGHRGYGYTF. The CDR3 region has the DNA TGTAGCGTTGGGCACAGGGGCTATGGCTACACCTTC.

Of note for this clonotype: A read error may account for a junction end that differs from germline. The chain recombines TRBV11-2 with TRBJ2-7; a weak D match, TRBD2 (5 bases). The CDR3 is 14 residues long. In germline, CDR1 is SGHAT, CDR2 FQNNGV. In DNA form, the CDR3 reads TGTGCCAGTAGCTTAGTTGGGGTTGACTACGTGCAGTACTTC. Protein product: CASSLVGVDYVQYF.

Note on this clonotype: A much larger clone sits a single nucleotide away, making a read error possible. The J gene is TRBJ2-5, the V gene TRBV28; D unresolved. Trimming pared 8 bases from V and 9 bases from J, leaving 16 bases between. Germline CDR1 reads MDHEN; CDR2 reads SYDVKM. The CDR3 is 12 residues long. The CDR3 region has the DNA TGTGCCAGCGGCACCCCCTCCTCGGCCCAGTACTTC. The encoded protein is CASGTPSSAQYF.

This rearrangement joins TRBV10-3 to TRBJ1-2; TRBD1 agrees at 11 bases. The CDR3 loop spans 15 amino acids. Germline V gene sequence: CDR1 ENHRY, CDR2 SYGVKD. The CDR3 nucleotides read TGTGCTACTGGACAGGGGGCCCTCCAAGGCTCTGACTACACCTTC. Protein sequence: CATGQGALQGSDYTF.

This clonotype has a handful of counts. A much more abundant neighbour one base away suggests this may be a read error. This rearrangement joins TRBV13 to TRBJ2-2; 7 bases match TRBD2. J lost 6 bases, V lost 7 bases, and 11 bases had no gene match. The V gene's germline CDR1 is PRHDT and CDR2 FYEKMQ (reference sequence). The CDR3 extends over 15 amino acids. CDR3 protein: CASNRKRGSAGELFF. CDR3 DNA: TGTGCCAGCAACCGAAAGCGGGGTTCGGCCGGGGAGCTGTTTTTT.

This clonotype was seen a few times. A far larger clone is one nucleotide away, so this likely arose from a read error. The chain couples TRBV12-3 or TRBV12-4 to TRBJ2-1; no reliable D call. CDR3 size: 11 residues. CDR3 in amino acids: CASSLVDEQLF. The DNA of the CDR3 is TGTGCCAGCAGTCTAGTGGATGAGCAGTTATTC.

Worth noting for this clonotype: A much larger clone lies a single base off, so this may be a read error. V usage is TRBV28 and J usage is TRBJ1-1, with D uncertain. V was pared by 3 bases and J by 0 bases, with 14 bases between. The germline V gene has CDR1 MDHEN and CDR2 SYDVKM. The CDR3 runs 16 residues. The CDR3 coding sequence is TGTGCCAGCAGTTTTGGTCAGATCCTCCTGAACACTGAAGCTTTCTTT. Translation: CASSFGQILLNTEAFF.

About this clonotype itself: The germline gene is not matched at one end of the junction; a read error may be the cause. V and J are TRBV28 and TRBJ2-5, with D perhaps TRBD1 or TRBD2 (5 bases each). The CDR3 runs 13 residues. Germline assignment: CDR1 MDHEN and CDR2 SYDVKM. CDR3 bases: TGTACCAGCAGTCGGACGGGGCAGGAGACCCAGTACTTC. Translating it yields CTSSRTGQETQYF.

The chain employs TRBV11-2 and TRBJ2-3, with D tentatively TRBD1 (5 bases). The CDR3 is 16 amino acids. Trimming stripped 8 bases from V and 4 bases from J, with 22 bases between. Germline V gene sequence: CDR1 SGHAT, CDR2 FQNNGV. As DNA, the CDR3 is TGTGCCAGCTTAGGGGCACTAACGTACACGTCAGATACGCAGTATTTT. Translated, it gives CASLGALTYTSDTQYF.